This T cell receptor beta chain emerged from a study of glioma-infiltrating T cells (dated by TCRdb to between 2015 and 2016). Regarding the complete study: TCR alpha- and beta-chain repertoires were sequenced from glioma tissue, non-neoplastic brain tissue and matched peripheral blood mononuclear cells. To gauge divergence between tissue and blood T-cell populations, every tissue-infiltrating repertoire was compared against the peripheral blood repertoire from the same patient. The paired cohort comprised three low-grade glioma patients, eight or nine primary glioblastoma patients and three non-glioma patients contributing non-neoplastic brain tissue.

What the work shows at the level of the full study, not this receptor alone: Small numbers underpinned the group comparisons: about eight glioblastoma patients, three low-grade glioma patients and three non-neoplastic patients. In non-neoplastic patients, VJ-independent divergence between tissue and blood fell below expectation, whereas in all gliomas, and especially in low-grade gliomas, the divergence rose above expectation. Very few CDR3 sequences were shared between tissue and blood, attributed to high CDR3 diversity and limited sampling.

CDR1 and CDR2 (MDHEN, SYDVKM) derive from the germline V gene. The CDR3, cysteine through phenylalanine, is 15 amino acids long. The sequence is cut down to CDR3 DNA, 45 bases in frame from base 1. This clonotype was observed once. Its antigen specificity is not known. This sequence may be a read error, since a much larger clone differs from it by one base. The iRepertoire nested amplicon-rescue multiplex PCR (arm-PCR) platform was used to amplify TCR alpha and beta CDR3 regions from RNA. For one-step reverse transcription and amplification, 100-400 ng of tissue mRNA or PBMC total RNA was used as input. Following bead purification, Illumina adapters were added through a secondary multiplex PCR, and the libraries were then gel-purified between 200 and 400 bp. The libraries contained internal 6-nucleotide barcodes that were used for demultiplexing. The libraries were sequenced on an Illumina MiSeq using 2x220 or 2x250 nucleotide paired-end reads. In the authors' own workflow: Paired reads were merged with FLASH 1.2.11 and aligned to the GRCh37 human genome with BWA-MEM before extracting TRA and TRB reads. An IMGT-derived reference of cassette sequences and CDR3 motifs, with pseudogenes included, was used for V and J assignment. Three-frame translation of reads was performed, and productive CDR3s were defined as those with a C...FGXG motif and no stop codons. A clonotype was defined as a unique combination of a V-J cassette pair and a CDR3 amino acid sequence. Hamming distance filtering was applied to reads, with thresholds set by the sequence error rate of each sample in mapped regions. TCRdb's own reprocessing of the public reads used fastp at Q25 and MiXCR and kept productive beta chains. Entries that share a CDR3 protein sequence are merged under the most common genes and DNA. The V and J calls and clone size are TCRdb's, not the authors'. For this sample there are about 190,000 distinct CDR3 sequences; more than 30% appear just once. The ten most abundant clones make up over 20% of the sample.

This TCR derives from a human donor with low-grade glioma or glioblastoma, undergoing nonglioma brain surgery, or in good health (not recorded which). The sample taken for sequencing was glioma tissue, nonneoplastic brain tissue, or PBMCs (not recorded which). The sequence joins TRBV28 to TRBJ2-7; the D gene lacks a confident call. The CDR3 has the sequence CAISLLVGYSYEQYF. The nucleotides are TGTGCCATCAGTCTGCTGGTTGGTTACTCCTACGAGCAGTACTTC.